This T cell receptor beta chain was obtained from a study of T cells expressing NK-cell markers. Study overall: Researchers got TCR beta repertoires out of sorted CD3+CD56+NKG2C+, CD3+CD56+NKG2C- and CD3+CD56-NKG2C+ T cells. General study points: The CD3+CD56-NKG2C+ fraction was also led by these clonotypes in a few donors.

cDNA encoding TCR beta was synthesized via 5'RACE template switching incorporating UMIs. Using the 5' RACE reads, TCRdb records one entry per CDR3 protein without DNA. The table for this sample gives about 260,000 distinct CDR3 sequences. Comments on this clonotype: What it binds is not known.

CDR1 LGHNT and CDR2 FRNRAP come from the germline V gene. The CDR3 loop spans 13 amino acids. The clonotype originates from a woman aged 18 to 69 in good health. The chain employs TRBV12-5 and TRBJ2-3; TCRdb outputs TRBD2, but without DNA this stays unchecked. The sample consisted of blood T cells: a sorted CD56 or NKG2C T cell subset, CD4+ or CD8+ T cells, or bulk PBMC T cells (not recorded which). CDR3 sequence: CASGPSGGNTQYF.